Presented here are 25 T cell receptor beta chains from one specimen sequenced in a study of blood T cell repertoires in COVID-19. Clones were sequenced by immunoSEQ multiplex PCR, and TCRdb holds only the in-frame ones, with some missing. Of approximately 200,000 clones listed, roughly 84% are singletons. What was sequenced was peripheral blood. The receptors shown here come from a man aged 40-49 years with acute or convalescent COVID-19.

The chain couples TRBV2 to TRBJ2-5, with D possibly matching TRBD1 (5 bases). The germline V gene has CDR1 SNHLY and CDR2 FYNNEI. The germline V and J ends were trimmed by 4 bases and 2 bases, with 8 bases remaining between them. The CDR3 spans 13 residues. The CDR3 region has the DNA TGTGCCAGCAGTGCCACAGGACAAGAGACCCAGTACTTC. Protein: CASSATGQETQYF.

The V gene is TRBV7-2, the J gene TRBJ1-1, with 9 bases that match TRBD1. The germline V gene encodes CDR1 SGHTA and CDR2 FQGNSA. The junction had 1 base not matched to a gene; V was cut back by 1 base and J by 1 base. There are 15 residues in the CDR3. CDR3 sequence reads: CASSLGDRENTEAFF. In nucleotides, the CDR3 is TGTGCCAGCAGCTTAGGGGACAGGGAGAACACTGAAGCTTTCTTT. The full variable domain, in which reference TRBV7-2 and TRBJ1-1 provide the parts outside the CDR3, is GAGVSQSPSNKVTEKGKDVELRCDPISGHTALYWYRQSLGQGLEFLIYFQGNSAPDKSGLPSDRFSAERTGGSVSTLTIQRTQQEDSAVYLCASSLGDRENTEAFFGQGTRLTVV.

V and J are TRBV20-1 and TRBJ1-1; no definite D call. The CDR3 is made up of 11 amino acids. V was shortened by 1 base and J by 11 bases, with 11 bases between the two germline ends. CDR1 is DFQATT and CDR2 is SNEGSKA in the germline V gene (reference sequence). CDR3 protein: CSARAGPGAFF. In nucleotides, the CDR3 is TGCAGTGCTAGAGCCGGCCCCGGGGCTTTCTTT.

This rearrangement joins TRBV7-9 to TRBJ2-5, with 7 bases that match TRBD1. CDR3 length equals 16 residues. Germline V lookup: CDR1 SEHNR, CDR2 FQNEAQ (reference sequence). V gave up 4 bases and J gave up 1 base; unmatched junction bases: 9. CDR3 sequence reads: CASSYYLDRAQETQYF. The DNA of the CDR3 is TGTGCCAGCAGCTATTACCTCGACAGGGCCCAAGAGACCCAGTACTTC.

CDR3 in DNA: TGTGCCAGCAGCCCCCGTTCGCCCGGCGAGCAGTACTTC. This encodes CASSPRSPGEQYF. This chain uses TRBV7-9 with TRBJ2-7, with D uncertain. Germline loops: CDR1 SEHNR, CDR2 FQNEAQ (reference sequence). V was pared by 5 bases and J by 6 bases, with 14 bases between. The CDR3 covers 13 residues.

V is TRBV2 and J is TRBJ1-5; D call uncertain. V lost 10 bases to trimming and J lost 1 base, with 14 bases between them. The germline CDR1 and CDR2 sequences are SNHLY and FYNNEI. The CDR3 has 14 residues. In DNA, the CDR3 is TGTGCCACAGCCACGGACTTGAGCAATCAGCCCCAGCATTTT. Its protein product is CATATDLSNQPQHF.

J is TRBJ2-2 and V is TRBV3-1 (or the pseudogene TRBV3-2); a weak D match, TRBD2 (5 bases). Germline CDR1 LGHDT, CDR2 YNNKEL (reference sequence). The CDR3 is 14 amino acids. Deletions cut 7 bases from V and 5 bases from J, with 14 bases between. This chain's CDR3 is CASTRLATTGELFF. The DNA for the CDR3 is TGTGCCAGCACTCGGCTAGCCACTACCGGGGAGCTGTTTTTT.

The table lists this clone with a count of one. The J gene is TRBJ2-7, the V gene TRBV21-1; TRBD2 is the table's D call and was not checked against the DNA. TRBV21-1 is a documented pseudogene. The CDR3 is 15 amino acids. The CDR3 DNA is TGTGCCAGCAGCCGTGGGGGGATCCCTACCTACGAGCAGTACTTC. It translates to CASSRGGIPTYEQYF.

This clone was counted a few times. Other DNA sequences in the sample encode the same CDR3. The chain joins TRBV19 to TRBJ1-3; possible D gene TRBD1, 5 bases. Trimming took off 3 bases at V and 0 bases at J, with 6 bases between the two ends. CDR1 is LNHDA and CDR2 is SQIVND in the germline V gene (reference sequence). This CDR3 contains 14 residues. The CDR3 DNA is TGTGCCAGTAGTATCGGGGGCTCTGGAAACACCATATATTTT. This translates into CASSIGGSGNTIYF.

The V and J genes are TRBV2 and TRBJ1-1; weak D call: TRBD1 (6 bases). The V end was cut by 4 bases, the J end by 3 bases, with 15 bases between. Germline-derived CDR1 and CDR2 are SNHLY and FYNNEI. The CDR3 is made up of 15 amino acids. In DNA form, the CDR3 reads TGTGCCAGCAGTGTAGGGGGGGCTCAGGACACTGAAGCTTTCTTT. Protein: CASSVGGAQDTEAFF.

The chain couples TRBV5-1 to TRBJ2-7; TRBD1 is a possible D gene (6 bases). The CDR3 runs to 14 residues. Germline CDR1 SGHRS, CDR2 YFSETQ. Deletions cut 0 bases from V and 3 bases from J, with 10 bases between. The CDR3 region is CASSLGTGLYEQYF. The CDR3 DNA is TGCGCCAGCAGCTTGGGCACAGGGCTCTACGAGCAGTACTTC.

The chain couples TRBV4-3 to TRBJ1-2; the match to TRBD1 covers 7 bases. With V trimmed by 0 bases and J by 3 bases, 7 bases remained unmatched. From germline, CDR1 is LGHNA and CDR2 YSLEER. The CDR3 has 16 amino acids. CDR3 sequence reads: CASSQDQTGLDYGYTF. In DNA, the CDR3 is TGCGCCAGCAGCCAAGACCAGACAGGGTTAGACTATGGCTACACCTTC.

V gene TRBV27 combines with J gene TRBJ1-4; 8 bases are shared with TRBD1. The CDR3 totals 14 residues. Germline V gene lookup returns CDR1 MNHEY and CDR2 SMNVEV (reference sequence). V lost 5 bases, J lost 10 bases, and 9 bases stayed unmatched. DNA for the CDR3: TGTGCCAGCAGTAACCGGGACACAGGGGGAAAACTGTTTTTT. Its protein is CASSNRDTGGKLFF.

J is TRBJ1-2 and V is TRBV6-5, with D unresolved. CDR1 and CDR2 from the germline V gene are MNHEY and SVGAGI. V dropped 6 bases and J dropped 8 bases, with 13 bases sitting between them. The CDR3 has 12 residues. Here the CDR3 reads CASSNPGRGYTF. The CDR3 DNA sequence: TGTGCCAGCAGCAACCCAGGTCGGGGCTACACCTTC.

V usage is TRBV18 and J usage is TRBJ2-7; 7 positions match TRBD2. The ends lost 2 bases at V and 5 bases at J; junction bases unmatched: 9. Germline CDR1 and CDR2: KGHSH and LQKENI. The CDR3 has 15 residues. The CDR3, as DNA: TGTGCCAGCTCACCAACCCAGCGGGGAGTCCACGAGCAGTACTTC. Translation: CASSPTQRGVHEQYF. The entire variable domain, with the rest obtained from reference TRBV18 and TRBJ2-7, is as follows: NAGVMQNPRHLVRRRGQEARLRCSPMKGHSHVYWYRQLPEEGLKFMVYLQKENIIDESGMPKERFSAEFPKEGPSILRIQQVVRGDSAAYFCASSPTQRGVHEQYFGPGTRLTVT.

This clone came up a few times. J is TRBJ2-3 and V is TRBV9; D call uncertain. CDR3 size: 14 residues. The V gene lost 3 bases and the J gene lost 0 bases, with 8 bases spanning the gap. Germline CDR1 reads SGDLS; CDR2 reads YYNGEE. The CDR3 sequence is CASSAFGSTDTQYF. The CDR3, as DNA: TGTGCCAGCAGCGCATTCGGGAGCACAGATACGCAGTATTTT.

V usage is TRBV24-1 and J usage is TRBJ2-1, with 7 nucleotides matching TRBD1. CDR3 length equals 16 residues. The germline gives CDR1 KGHDR, CDR2 SFDVKD. Trimming took 4 bases from V and 0 from J; bases not matched to a gene: 5. This CDR3 is CATSDLGTASYNEQFF. The DNA for the CDR3 is TGTGCCACCAGTGACCTTGGGACAGCCTCCTACAATGAGCAGTTCTTC.

The chain couples TRBV29-1 to TRBJ2-5; possibly TRBD2 for D (6 bases). CDR1 is SQVTM, CDR2 ANQGSEA, per germline. The CDR3 length is 12 residues. Trimming cost V 5 bases and J 4 bases, with 11 bases left between them. The CDR3 sequence: CSVQEGTETQYF. CDR3 DNA sequence: TGCAGCGTTCAGGAGGGAACAGAGACCCAGTACTTC. Based on the CDR3 plus reference TRBV29-1 and TRBJ2-5, the full variable domain is SAVISQKPSRDICQRGTSLTIQCQVDSQVTMMFWYRQQPGQSLTLIATANQGSEATYESGFVIDKFPISRPNLTFSTLTVSNMSPEDSSIYLCSVQEGTETQYFGPGTRLLVL.

V and J are TRBV6-5 and TRBJ1-1; D perhaps matches TRBD1 (6 bases). Germline V gene sequence: CDR1 MNHEY, CDR2 SVGAGI. The CDR3 is 13 amino acids. V lost 5 bases and J 1 base, leaving 8 bases between the germline ends. CDR3 residues: CASSMGQNTEAFF. The CDR3 bases are TGTGCCAGCAGTATGGGACAGAACACTGAAGCTTTCTTT.

The rearrangement links TRBV18 to TRBJ1-3; 8 bases are a match to TRBD1. Germline CDR1 reads KGHSH; CDR2 reads LQKENI. The CDR3 spans 15 residues. V trimming: 2 bases; J trimming: 8 bases; junction bases outside the gene matches: 8. DNA for the CDR3: TGTGCCAGCTCACCAACGACAGGGGAACTAGACACCATATATTTT. It encodes CASSPTTGELDTIYF. The variable domain in full, with the rest retrieved from reference TRBV18 and TRBJ1-3, is NAGVMQNPRHLVRRRGQEARLRCSPMKGHSHVYWYRQLPEEGLKFMVYLQKENIIDESGMPKERFSAEFPKEGPSILRIQQVVRGDSAAYFCASSPTTGELDTIYFGEGSWLTVV.

V usage is TRBV5-4 and J usage is TRBJ1-2; 7 bases are shared with TRBD1. This CDR3 spans 16 amino acids. The germline V gene encodes CDR1 SGHNT and CDR2 YYREEE (reference sequence). V lost 5 bases to trimming and J lost 2 bases; unmatched junction nucleotides: 12. The CDR3 spells CASRPASGTANYGYTF. CDR3 DNA sequence: TGTGCCAGCAGACCTGCTTCCGGGACAGCGAACTATGGCTACACCTTC.

V gene TRBV19 combines with J gene TRBJ2-1; 11 positions match TRBD2. Germline loops: CDR1 LNHDA, CDR2 SQIVND (reference sequence). The CDR3 has 18 amino acids. J was trimmed by 0 bases and V by 1 base; bases with no gene match: 5. The DNA for the CDR3 is TGTGCCAGTAGTATAGGACTAGCGGGGACGAGCTCCTACAATGAGCAGTTCTTC. This encodes CASSIGLAGTSSYNEQFF.

The chain employs TRBV12-5 and TRBJ1-3; D unresolved. Germline V lookup: CDR1 LGHNT, CDR2 FRNRAP. Between the trimmed V and J ends, which lost 0 bases and 0 bases, there was a span of 15 bases. There are 18 residues in the CDR3. The CDR3 sequence: CASGLVPSGRSSGNTIYF. Written as DNA, the CDR3 is TGTGCTAGTGGTTTGGTACCTTCCGGGAGGTCCTCTGGAAACACCATATATTTT.

The chain uses TRBV10-2 and TRBJ2-7; D perhaps matches TRBD1 (5 bases). This CDR3 has 15 amino acids. Trimming shortened V by 5 bases and J by 5 bases, and 19 bases separated the two germline ends. Per the germline V gene, CDR1 is WSHSY and CDR2 is SAAADI. DNA for the CDR3: TGCGCCAGCAGTCTAACAGGATCCTTGGGCCACGAGCAGTACTTC. It encodes CASSLTGSLGHEQYF.

J is TRBJ1-1 and V is TRBV19; D gene ambiguous. CDR1 is LNHDA, CDR2 SQIVND, per germline (reference sequence). V gave up 5 bases and J gave up 7 bases, with 11 bases separating them. This CDR3 region has 12 residues. The CDR3 DNA reads as TGTGCCAGTAGTGATCGGGTAGGTGAAGCTTTCTTT. This translates into CASSDRVGEAFF.